This T cell receptor beta chain emerged from a study of OX40 agonist ivuxolimab in advanced cancers. With regard to the full study: Ivuxolimab was an agonistic, fully human IgG2 monoclonal antibody directed against OX40 (CD134), a costimulatory receptor. Intravenous ivuxolimab was administered to patients every 2 weeks at six dose levels: 0.01, 0.1, 0.3, 1.5, 3 and 10 mg/kg. Of the 52 patients in dose escalation, some 20 had hepatocellular carcinoma, about 15 had melanoma, 9 had renal cell carcinoma and 9 had head and neck cancer. In the dose-escalation cohort, roughly 80% of patients were male, and the mean age was approximately 60 years, with a range of about 23 to 85. Prior anti-PD-1, anti-PD-L1 or anti-CTLA-4 therapy was permitted, and checkpoint inhibitors had been received by approximately 39% of dose-escalation patients. Partial responses occurred in three dose-escalation patients, of whom one had hepatocellular carcinoma and two had cutaneous melanoma. Peripheral TCRbeta sequencing was intended to test whether TCR sequence diversity was altered and clonal T-cell expansion was caused by ivuxolimab. The paper reports the monotherapy dose-escalation portion (N ≈ 50 patients) of the phase I ivuxolimab trial.

The trial excluded patients who had a history of autoimmune disease or who were on systemic immunosuppression. Peripheral blood for TCR sequencing was collected from all dose cohorts at baseline, on cycle 4 day 1, and on cycle 7 day 1. Samples came from an open-label, multicenter, first-in-human phase I dose-escalation trial of ivuxolimab. Adults with locally advanced or metastatic head and neck squamous cell, hepatocellular, melanoma or renal cell carcinoma were enrolled in the trial. CD4+ and CD8+ T cells were sorted separately from peripheral blood before TCR sequencing. Note on this clone: Its binding antigen is unknown. Base-call qualities are not available, and no considerably larger clone is one nucleotide away.

To sequence the TCRbeta CDR3 region, genomic DNA was isolated from the sorted cells. The immunoSEQ Assay was used to sequence the TCRbeta CDR3 regions. In TCRdb, the immuneACCESS table is reduced to in-frame sequences with V and J assigned. These tables do not hold every clone; where another copy was compared, an unresolved V gene accounts for under half, and the others remain unexplained. The sample data list fewer than 25,000 clones, and 77% of these were observed just once. The ten biggest clones cover roughly a sixth of the sample. The paper as a whole reports these results and caveats: At doses of 0.1 to 3.0 mg/kg, clonal expansion of both CD4+ and CD8+ blood T cells was observed from baseline to week 6. Partial responders in the 0.1-3.0 mg/kg groups had among the lowest normalized peripheral clonal expansion, especially among CD8+ T cells. Low levels of normalized T-cell clonal expansion were also seen in some patients who did not respond. On average, CD8+ T cells showed more expanded clones than CD4+ T cells after ivuxolimab. Antigen specificity was not determined for the clonally expanded peripheral T cells.

The CDR3 sequence holds 15 residues, the cysteine and phenylalanine included. The kept DNA is CDR3 alone, 45 bases in frame from the first base. The germline V gene (reference sequence) gives CDR1 as GTSNPN and CDR2 as SVGIG. V is pruned by 4 bases and J by 0 bases, leaving 7 bases of the junction without a gene match. This chain joins TRBV30 to TRBJ2-3; the junction holds 7 bases that match TRBD1. The material was CD4+ or CD8+ T cells sorted from blood, obtained in a trial of the OX40 agonist ivuxolimab. This TCR derives from an adult with an advanced solid tumor such as melanoma, head and neck, liver or kidney cancer. The DNA sequence is TGTGCCTGGAACCCAACAGGGGTCAGCACAGATACGCAGTATTTT. Its translation reads: CAWNPTGVSTDTQYF.